This entry lists 16 T cell receptor beta chains sequenced from one sample in a study of shared clonotypes between healthy human individuals. Method: immunoSEQ multiplex PCR; TCRdb's copy keeps in-frame clones and lacks some. Of around 200,000 clones listed, 65% to 80% were seen once; the top ten hold under 11%. The sample was memory CD4+ T cells sorted from blood. Subset denoted: CD45RA-negative fraction. The receptors were sampled from a man aged 25 to 45 in good health.

The count of this clone is one. The CDR3 reads CASSFGAWETQYF. CDR3 nucleotide sequence: TGTGCCAGCAGCTTTGGGGCATGGGAGACCCAGTACTTC. The chain recombines TRBV5-6 with TRBJ2-5; a possible D gene is TRBD1 (5 bases). The length of the CDR3 is 13 residues. The ends were cut back, 2 bases at V and 5 bases at J, with 10 bases in the middle. The germline CDR1 and CDR2 sequences are SGHDT and YYEEEE.

About this clone itself: With a much larger clone just one base away, this may be a read error. Other DNA sequences within the sample encode an identical CDR3. The chain uses TRBV11-3 and TRBJ2-7; tentatively, D is TRBD1 (5 bases). CDR1 SGHNT and CDR2 YENEEA come from the germline V gene. The ends were cut back, 5 bases at V and 4 bases at J, with 9 bases in the middle. This CDR3 region has 12 residues. The CDR3 sequence: CASSPQGYEQYF. CDR3 DNA: TGTGCCAGCAGCCCCCAGGGATACGAGCAGTACTTC.

This sequence joins TRBV19 and TRBJ2-3, with D possibly called TRBD1 or TRBD2 (5 bases each). The CDR3 spans 14 residues. Between the trimmed V and J ends, which lost 11 bases and 4 bases, there was a span of 19 bases. Per the germline V gene, CDR1 is LNHDA and CDR2 is SQIVND (reference sequence). The CDR3 spells CASRAGRGPDTQYF. The CDR3 nucleotides are TGTGCCTCCAGGGCAGGGAGAGGGCCAGATACGCAGTATTTT.

This chain uses TRBV7-2 with TRBJ2-1; 8 positions agree with TRBD2. Trimming cost V 5 bases and J 9 bases; bases outside gene matches: 12. Germline V gene data show CDR1 as SGHTA and CDR2 as FQGNSA. The CDR3 has 15 amino acids. CDR3 in DNA: TGTGCCAGCAGCCGAACTAGCGGACCCTACTTTGAGCAGTTCTTC. It yields the protein CASSRTSGPYFEQFF.

This clone was recorded only once. The DNA of the CDR3 is TGTGCCAGCAGCCGCCAGGGGTCTGGAAACACCATATATTTT. Amino acids: CASSRQGSGNTIYF. The V gene is TRBV28, the J gene TRBJ1-3; possible D gene TRBD1, 6 bases. The CDR3 runs to 14 residues. The germline V gene has CDR1 MDHEN and CDR2 SYDVKM. Trimming took 6 bases from V and 1 from J, leaving 10 bases between them. The full variable domain, its missing parts supplied by reference TRBV28 and TRBJ1-3, is DVKVTQSSRYLVKRTGEKVFLECVQDMDHENMFWYRQDPGLGLRLIYFSYDVKMKEKGDIPEGYSVSREKKERFSLILESASTNQTSMYLCASSRQGSGNTIYFGEGSWLTVV.

This chain joins TRBV19 and TRBJ1-2, with a tentative D call TRBD1 (6 bases). Germline V CDR1 and CDR2: LNHDA, SQIVND (reference sequence). The CDR3 totals 12 residues. Deletions cut 5 bases from V and 8 bases from J, with 12 bases between. CDR3 in DNA: TGTGCCAGTAGTTGGGGACATGAGGGCTACACCTTC. Translation gives CASSWGHEGYTF.

CDR3 nucleotides: TGTGCCAGCAGTTTAGCGGGAGCCGAGACGGGCGAGCAGTACTTC. The encoded protein is CASSLAGAETGEQYF. V and J are TRBV9 and TRBJ2-7; 9 bases align to TRBD2. V shed 5 bases, J shed 6 bases, and the junction held 12 bases outside the gene matches. The germline V gene encodes CDR1 SGDLS and CDR2 YYNGEE. This CDR3 spans 15 amino acids.

The rearrangement links TRBV18 to TRBJ1-1; D call uncertain. The CDR3 is 15 amino acids. The V and J ends lost 10 bases and 0 bases respectively, with 18 bases between them. CDR1 is KGHSH, CDR2 LQKENI, per germline. The CDR3, as DNA: TGTGCCACCACCCGGGTTGGCACTTTGAACACTGAAGCTTTCTTT. Its protein product is CATTRVGTLNTEAFF.

The chain carries TRBV7-9 and TRBJ2-3; TRBD2 matches 12 bases. The CDR3 runs to 15 residues. Per the germline V gene, CDR1 is SEHNR and CDR2 is FQNEAQ (reference sequence). V was pared by 3 bases and J by 5 bases, with 3 bases of the junction left unmatched. The CDR3 DNA is TGTGCCAGCAGCTTGACTAGCGGGAGCGGAGATACGCAGTATTTT. Protein: CASSLTSGSGDTQYF.

J is TRBJ2-7 and V is TRBV9; D is unclear. The CDR3 runs 14 residues. CDR1 and CDR2 (germline): SGDLS, YYNGEE. V was shortened by 4 bases and J by 4 bases, with 15 bases between the two germline ends. The CDR3 loop reads CASSPRIDDYEQYF. The CDR3, as DNA: TGTGCCAGCAGCCCGCGAATAGACGATTACGAGCAGTACTTC.

This clone was detected only a few times. This chain links TRBV6-5 with TRBJ2-7; 7 bases align to TRBD1. Looked up from germline, CDR1 is MNHEY and CDR2 is SVGAGI. This CDR3 has 15 amino acids. Trimming removed 0 bases from V and 3 bases from J; junction bases left unmatched: 5. The DNA of the CDR3 is TGTGCCAGCAGTTACTCGACTGCAGGGGGCTACGAGCAGTACTTC. Translating gives CASSYSTAGGYEQYF.

The chain carries TRBV7-2 and TRBJ2-5, with D maybe TRBD2 (7 bases). This CDR3 has 15 amino acids. The V end lost 5 bases, the J end lost 4 bases, and 17 bases lay between the germline ends. The germline V gene encodes CDR1 SGHTA and CDR2 FQGNSA. CDR3 sequence: CASSRGDGGAETQYF. CDR3 DNA sequence: TGTGCCAGCAGCCGAGGTGATGGGGGGGCAGAGACCCAGTACTTC.

V gene TRBV28 combines with J gene TRBJ2-7; 14 bases align to TRBD2. The CDR3 spans 17 residues. V shed 4 bases, J shed 3 bases, and the junction held 8 bases outside the gene matches. Germline V gene sequence: CDR1 MDHEN, CDR2 SYDVKM. CDR3 in amino acids: CASSSPGLAGVVYEQYF. The CDR3 DNA reads TGTGCCAGCAGTTCACCGGGACTAGCGGGAGTGGTCTACGAGCAGTACTTC.

The CDR3 DNA follows: TGTGCCAGCAGCCCGGACTTTGAGGGGGAGCTGTTTTTT. It yields the protein CASSPDFEGELFF. The rearrangement links TRBV11-3 to TRBJ2-2, with TRBD2 as a possible D gene (5 bases). The V gene's germline CDR1 is SGHNT and CDR2 YENEEA. The length of the CDR3 is 13 residues. The V and J ends lost 5 bases and 8 bases respectively, with 12 bases between them.

The V gene is TRBV5-1, the J gene TRBJ2-7; D remains ambiguous. There are 13 residues in the CDR3. Per germline, CDR1 SGHRS and CDR2 YFSETQ. The V end lost 4 bases, the J end lost 3 bases, and 11 bases lay between the germline ends. In DNA form, the CDR3 reads TGCGCCAGCAGCCTTGAAGTTCTCTACGAGCAGTACTTC. This encodes CASSLEVLYEQYF.

The genes are TRBV19 and TRBJ1-5; weak D call: TRBD1 (6 bases). This CDR3 has 14 residues. V was pared by 9 bases and J by 1 base, with 13 bases between. Germline values: CDR1 LNHDA, CDR2 SQIVND (reference sequence). This chain's CDR3 is CASRGGASNQPQHF. The CDR3 DNA reads as TGTGCCAGCCGTGGGGGGGCGAGCAATCAGCCCCAGCATTTT.